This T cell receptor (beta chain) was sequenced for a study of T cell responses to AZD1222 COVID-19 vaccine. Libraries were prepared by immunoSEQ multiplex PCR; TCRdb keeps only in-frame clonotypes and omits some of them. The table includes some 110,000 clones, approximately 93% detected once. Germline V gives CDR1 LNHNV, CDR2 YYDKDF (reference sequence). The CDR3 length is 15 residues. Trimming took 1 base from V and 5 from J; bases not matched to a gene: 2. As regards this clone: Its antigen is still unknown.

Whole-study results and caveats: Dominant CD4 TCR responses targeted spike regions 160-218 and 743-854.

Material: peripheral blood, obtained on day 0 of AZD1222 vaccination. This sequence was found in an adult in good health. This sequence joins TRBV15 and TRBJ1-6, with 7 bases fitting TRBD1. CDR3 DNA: TGTGCCACCAGCAGAGGGGACAGAAATAATTCACCCCTCCACTTT. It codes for CATSRGDRNNSPLHF.